This T cell receptor beta chain was identified during a study of OX40 agonist ivuxolimab in advanced cancers. About the study as a whole: Ivuxolimab was an agonistic, fully human IgG2 monoclonal antibody directed against OX40 (CD134), a costimulatory receptor. Intravenous ivuxolimab was administered to patients every 2 weeks at six dose levels: 0.01, 0.1, 0.3, 1.5, 3 and 10 mg/kg. Of the approximately 53 patients in dose escalation, 19 had hepatocellular carcinoma, approximately 15 had melanoma, 9 had renal cell carcinoma and 9 had head and neck cancer. The dose-escalation cohort was over 70% male with a mean age of approximately 60 years, ranging from roughly 20 to 80. Patients were allowed to have had prior anti-PD-1, anti-PD-L1 or anti-CTLA-4 therapy, and 40% to 45% of the dose-escalation patients had previously received checkpoint inhibitors. Partial responses occurred in three dose-escalation patients, of whom one had hepatocellular carcinoma and two had cutaneous melanoma. Peripheral TCRbeta sequencing aimed to test whether ivuxolimab altered TCR sequence diversity and caused clonal T-cell expansion. The paper reports the monotherapy dose-escalation portion (N = 52 patients) of the phase I ivuxolimab trial. The study at large found these results: Which antigens the clonally expanded peripheral T cells were specific for was not determined. On average, CD8+ T cells showed more expanded clones than CD4+ T cells after ivuxolimab. Partial responders in the 0.1-3.0 mg/kg groups had among the lowest normalized peripheral clonal expansion, especially among CD8+ T cells. Low levels of normalized T-cell clonal expansion were also seen in some patients who did not respond. Clonal expansion of both CD4+ and CD8+ blood T cells was observed from baseline to week 6 at doses 0.1 to 3.0 mg/kg.

To sequence the TCRbeta CDR3 region, genomic DNA was isolated from the sorted cells. The immunoSEQ Assay was used to sequence the TCRbeta CDR3 regions. TCRdb holds this immuneACCESS table with in-frame rearrangements only. Some clones are missing; in checked studies, unresolved V genes explain under half, and the rest has no known cause. For this sample the table gives around 77,000 clones, of which approximately 85% were detected only once. Around 0.6% of the sample rests with the top ten. Its CDR3 holds 14 amino acids, cysteine through phenylalanine. Only the CDR3 DNA stays, 42 bases, in frame from base 1. CDR1 and CDR2 (SGHRS, YFSETQ) derive from the germline V gene. A distance of 11 bases separates the germline ends of V and J, which lose 3 bases and 1 base respectively. The trial excluded patients who had a history of autoimmune disease or were on systemic immunosuppression. Peripheral blood for TCR sequencing was drawn from every dose cohort at baseline, at cycle 4 day 1 and at cycle 7 day 1. Samples were obtained from an open-label, multicenter, first-in-human phase I dose-escalation trial of ivuxolimab. Adults with locally advanced or metastatic head and neck squamous cell, hepatocellular, melanoma or renal cell carcinoma were enrolled in the trial. Before TCR sequencing, CD4+ and CD8+ T cells were separately sorted from peripheral blood.

As regards this clone: The antigen it binds to is not known. It has no much larger one-base neighbor in the sample; base qualities were not kept.

The sequencing used CD4+ or CD8+ T cells sorted from blood, collected in a trial of the OX40 agonist ivuxolimab. This chain is built from TRBV5-1 and TRBJ2-7, and TRBD1 may be the D gene, going by 6 matching bases. This TCR was recovered from an adult with an advanced solid tumor such as melanoma, head and neck, liver or kidney cancer. The nucleotides read TGCGCCAGCAGCTACGACAGGAGATCCTACGAGCAGTACTTC. The resulting protein is CASSYDRRSYEQYF.